The next 32 T cell receptor beta chains were all read from a single sample in a study of T-cell memory formation after mild COVID-19. TCRdb used MiXCR to reprocess the 5' RACE reads, holding one entry per CDR3 protein. The sample lists roughly 620,000 distinct CDR3 sequences; about 20% were seen once. Sequenced material: PBMCs or a T cell subset sorted from them (not recorded which). Receptors originate from an adult woman who had mild COVID-19 (a few samples of this study predate the infection). Cell type and time point are not known.

In this sample, this clonotype turned up a few times. This chain joins TRBV5-6 and TRBJ2-3; D gene ambiguous. The V end lost 6 bases, the J end lost 1 base, and 12 bases lay between the germline ends. Germline V gene sequence: CDR1 SGHDT, CDR2 YYEEEE. The CDR3 covers 14 residues. CDR3 protein: CASIPRAGTDTQYF. The CDR3 DNA reads as TGTGCCAGCATCCCTCGGGCGGGCACAGATACGCAGTATTTT.

The chain carries TRBV7-6 and TRBJ1-1; 7 bases map to TRBD1. Losses at the gene ends were 0 bases for V and 11 bases for J; bases not matched to a gene: 6. CDR3 length equals 13 residues. Germline V CDR1 and CDR2: SGHVS, FNYEAQ. The CDR3 nucleotides are TGTGCCAGCAGCTTAGCGCCGGGACAGTGGGCTTTCTTT. Encoded protein: CASSLAPGQWAFF.

This sequence joins TRBV20-1 and TRBJ2-7; D is perhaps TRBD2 (5 bases). V shed 6 bases and J shed 2 bases, with 20 bases lying between them. The germline V gene has CDR1 DFQATT and CDR2 SNEGSKA (reference sequence). The length of the CDR3 is 15 residues. CDR3 region: CSANTGRVVTYEQYF. In DNA, the CDR3 is TGCAGTGCCAATACGGGAAGGGTAGTCACCTACGAGCAGTACTTC.

This chain uses TRBV5-1 with TRBJ2-1, with 7 bases aligning to TRBD1. Germline CDR1 reads SGHRS; CDR2 reads YFSETQ. The ends lost 8 bases at V and 7 bases at J; junction bases unmatched: 12. The CDR3 is made up of 14 amino acids. DNA for the CDR3: TGCGCCAGTGGGACCGGGACAGCCCGAAATGAGCAGTTCTTC. Amino acids: CASGTGTARNEQFF.

This clonotype was counted between two and nine times. The chain has TRBV7-9 and TRBJ2-1; D is ambiguous. The CDR3 spans 16 residues. CDR1 and CDR2 (germline): SEHNR, FQNEAQ (reference sequence). Trimming pared 5 bases from V and 10 bases from J, leaving 24 bases between. The DNA for the CDR3 is TGTGCCAGCAGCCTCCCCCAAGATTTAAGTGAGGAGGAGCAGTTCTTC. It codes for CASSLPQDLSEEEQFF.

The CDR3 DNA reads TGTGCCAGCAGCCCGAGACAGGGTTCAGGGGATTCACCCCTCCACTTT. This translates into CASSPRQGSGDSPLHF. The chain uses TRBV7-9 and TRBJ1-6; 7 bases align to TRBD1. The CDR3 loop spans 16 amino acids. Germline CDR1 SEHNR, CDR2 FQNEAQ (reference sequence). J gave up 8 bases and V 5 bases, and 12 bases lay outside the gene matches.

This clonotype has more than one count but fewer than ten. The genes are TRBV7-3 and TRBJ2-2; possibly TRBD1 or TRBD2 for D (6 bases each). The CDR3 totals 17 residues. V gave up 5 bases and J gave up 3 bases, with 19 bases separating them. CDR1 SGHTA and CDR2 FQGTGA come from the germline V gene. The CDR3 reads CASSRRPTRGDTGELFF. DNA of the CDR3: TGTGCCAGCAGCCGACGTCCTACTAGGGGGGACACCGGGGAGCTGTTTTTT.

The sample holds a few counts of this clonotype. The V call is TRBV14, the J call TRBJ1-2; D is unclear. The CDR3 consists of 13 residues. Germline CDR1 is SGHDN and CDR2 is FVKESK. Trimming took 1 base from V and 1 from J, leaving 4 bases between them. The CDR3 coding sequence is TGTGCCAGCAGCCAAGCATATAACTATGGCTACACCTTC. It encodes CASSQAYNYGYTF.

The rearrangement joins TRBV7-6 to TRBJ2-3, with D possibly called TRBD1 or TRBD2 (5 bases each). The germline CDR1 and CDR2 sequences are SGHVS and FNYEAQ. There are 15 residues in the CDR3. Trimming took 4 bases from V and 4 from J, leaving 15 bases between them. The CDR3 DNA follows: TGTGCCAGCAGCTCCCAAGCGGAAGGGGCAGATACGCAGTATTTT. It codes for CASSSQAEGADTQYF.

This clonotype was seen a few times. The V and J genes are TRBV10-2 and TRBJ1-1; D is possibly TRBD1 (6 bases). Germline CDR1 and CDR2: WSHSY and SAAADI. V lost 6 bases and J lost 4, with 18 bases in between. The CDR3 sequence is 15 residues long. The DNA of the CDR3 is TGCGCCAGCAGATTCTCACAGGGAGTGACCACTGAAGCTTTCTTT. This translates into CASRFSQGVTTEAFF.

This clonotype was observed a few times. CDR3 sequence reads: CAISRTPYEQYF. Written as DNA, the CDR3 is TGTGCCATCAGCCGGACTCCCTACGAGCAGTACTTC. V usage is TRBV10-3 and J usage is TRBJ2-7; the D gene is possibly TRBD2 (5 bases). This CDR3 is 12 amino acids long. CDR1 and CDR2 from the germline V gene are ENHRY and SYGVKD. Between the trimmed V and J ends, which lost 6 bases and 2 bases, there was a span of 8 bases.

This clonotype was recorded a few times. This rearrangement joins TRBV29-1 to TRBJ2-1; TRBD2 matches at 12 bases. CDR1 and CDR2 from the germline V gene are SQVTM and ANQGSEA. V shed 6 bases, J shed 3 bases, and the junction held 6 bases outside the gene matches. This CDR3 is built from 15 residues. The chain's CDR3 is CSVQPGLAGYNEQFF. CDR3 DNA: TGCAGCGTACAACCGGGACTAGCGGGCTACAATGAGCAGTTCTTC.

This clonotype was detected a few times. V gene TRBV29-1 combines with J gene TRBJ1-1; D unresolved. V lost 7 bases, J lost 4 bases, and 13 bases lay in between. The CDR3 has 12 amino acids. CDR1 SQVTM and CDR2 ANQGSEA come from the germline V gene. The CDR3 here is CSAVQLITEAFF. The CDR3, as DNA: TGCAGCGCTGTCCAGCTGATCACTGAAGCTTTCTTT.

Only a few counts were recorded for this clonotype. This chain connects TRBV24-1 to TRBJ1-5, with a possible D match to TRBD1 (5 bases). CDR3 size: 12 residues. Trimming took off 7 bases at V and 5 bases at J, with 8 bases between the two ends. CDR1 is KGHDR, CDR2 SFDVKD, per germline. CDR3 sequence: CATSGGYQPQHF. CDR3 DNA: TGTGCCACCAGCGGGGGGTATCAGCCCCAGCATTTT.

This clonotype was seen more than once but under ten times. This chain connects TRBV25-1 to TRBJ1-6; the match to TRBD1 covers 8 bases. The germline V gene encodes CDR1 MGHDK and CDR2 SYGVNS. The CDR3 is made up of 20 amino acids. Unmatched junction bases numbered 13, after V lost 0 bases and J lost 3 bases. CDR3 DNA sequence: TGTGCCAGCAGTGAATATGGCGGGACAGGTCCTTTGGGCTATAATTCACCCCTCCACTTT. Protein sequence: CASSEYGGTGPLGYNSPLHF.

This clonotype was counted a few times. The chain combines TRBV6-2 or TRBV6-3 with TRBJ2-4; 7 nucleotides align to TRBD1. V lost 8 bases, J lost 0 bases, and 22 bases stayed unmatched. The CDR3 is 20 amino acids. Germline CDR1 and CDR2: MNHEY and SVGEGT. The CDR3 region is CASASTRDSKLVVAKNIQYF. CDR3 bases: TGTGCCAGCGCCAGCACCAGGGACAGCAAGCTCGTCGTAGCCAAAAACATTCAGTACTTC.

The gene calls are TRBV7-8 and TRBJ1-4, with TRBD1 matching over 11 bases. CDR1 and CDR2 (germline): SGHVS, FQNEAQ. The CDR3 extends over 18 amino acids. Losses at the gene ends were 5 bases for V and 6 bases for J; bases not matched to a gene: 14. CDR3 protein: CASSTDRGRGTFDEKLFF. The CDR3 nucleotides are TGTGCCAGCAGCACGGACAGGGGGCGGGGTACATTTGATGAAAAACTGTTTTTT.

This clonotype was seen only a few times. The V and J genes are TRBV14 and TRBJ1-3, with D hard to call. CDR1 is SGHDN, CDR2 FVKESK, per germline. This CDR3 has 17 amino acids. V was pared by 0 bases and J by 1 base, with 13 bases between. The CDR3 region is CASSQEKQPLSGNTIYF. The DNA for the CDR3 is TGTGCCAGCAGCCAAGAGAAGCAACCCTTATCTGGAAACACCATATATTTT. Supplemented by reference TRBV14 and TRBJ1-3, the full variable domain reads EAGVTQFPSHSVIEKGQTVTLRCDPISGHDNLYWYRRVMGKEIKFLLHFVKESKQDESGMPNNRFLAERTGGTYSTLKVQPAELEDSGVYFCASSQEKQPLSGNTIYFGEGSWLTVV.

This clonotype showed up just a few times. The chain combines TRBV7-9 with TRBJ2-7; maybe TRBD2 (5 bases). The V end lost 0 bases, the J end lost 5 bases, and 11 bases lay between the germline ends. This CDR3 is 14 amino acids long. Germline V gene sequence: CDR1 SEHNR, CDR2 FQNEAQ (reference sequence). The CDR3 spells CASSLAPRENEQYF. Written as DNA, the CDR3 is TGTGCCAGCAGCTTAGCCCCGAGGGAGAACGAGCAGTACTTC.

The chain is built from TRBV7-9 and TRBJ2-1, with 8 bases lining up with TRBD2. This CDR3 has 19 amino acids. The V segment lost 3 bases and the J segment 0 bases; nucleotides outside the gene matches: 13. Germline loops: CDR1 SEHNR, CDR2 FQNEAQ (reference sequence). The CDR3 loop is CASSFPASGSQSSYNEQFF. DNA for the CDR3: TGTGCCAGCAGCTTCCCGGCTAGCGGGTCCCAGAGCTCCTACAATGAGCAGTTCTTC.

The chain is built from TRBV7-9 and TRBJ1-2; 10 nucleotides match TRBD1. CDR1 is SEHNR, CDR2 FQNEAQ, per germline (reference sequence). The J segment lost 3 bases and the V segment lost 3 bases, leaving 4 bases of the junction unmatched. The CDR3 length is 15 residues. CDR3 protein: CASSFPGTGDYGYTF. The CDR3 nucleotides read TGTGCCAGCAGCTTCCCCGGGACAGGGGACTATGGCTACACCTTC.

This chain joins TRBV6-1 and TRBJ1-5; a weak D match, TRBD1 (6 bases). Germline V gene lookup returns CDR1 MNHNS and CDR2 SASEGT. V was pared by 3 bases and J by 5 bases, with 11 bases between. The CDR3 consists of 14 residues. CDR3 sequence reads: CASSEGGLDQPQHF. For the CDR3, the DNA is TGTGCCAGCAGTGAGGGGGGGCTTGATCAGCCCCAGCATTTT.

This clonotype was seen a few times. The chain employs TRBV13 and TRBJ2-2; 9 nucleotides line up with TRBD1. Unmatched junction bases numbered 8, after V lost 6 bases and J lost 6 bases. This CDR3 has 15 residues. Germline values: CDR1 PRHDT, CDR2 FYEKMQ (reference sequence). The CDR3 region has the DNA TGTGCCAGCAGGGGGACAGGGTTGAGCCCCGGGGAGCTGTTTTTT. The encoded protein is CASRGTGLSPGELFF.

The chain carries TRBV9 and TRBJ2-5; 7 bases line up with TRBD1. CDR1 is SGDLS, CDR2 YYNGEE, per germline. The J segment lost 5 bases and the V segment lost 4 bases, leaving 11 bases of the junction unmatched. The CDR3 totals 15 residues. This CDR3 reads CASSQTGSWGETQYF. CDR3 DNA: TGTGCCAGCAGCCAGACAGGGTCCTGGGGTGAGACCCAGTACTTC.

This clonotype was counted only a few times. The gene calls are TRBV3-1 and TRBJ1-1; D gene unclear. Germline loops: CDR1 LGHDT, CDR2 YNNKEL (reference sequence). V gave up 1 base and J gave up 1 base, with 7 bases separating them. This CDR3 has 14 residues. This CDR3 is CASSQGLGNTEAFF. Written as DNA, the CDR3 is TGTGCCAGCAGCCAAGGATTGGGGAACACTGAAGCTTTCTTT.

This rearrangement joins TRBV12-3 or TRBV12-4 to TRBJ2-5; 7 bases align to TRBD1. V lost 7 bases to trimming and J lost 1 base; unmatched junction nucleotides: 6. The CDR3 covers 14 residues. CDR3: CASKLQGIQETQYF. CDR3 in DNA: TGTGCCAGCAAATTACAGGGGATCCAAGAGACCCAGTACTTC.

The chain has TRBV6-5 and TRBJ2-5, with 8 bases identical to TRBD2. Germline V gene data show CDR1 as MNHEY and CDR2 as SVGAGI. This CDR3 has 15 residues. V gave up 6 bases and J gave up 1 base; unmatched junction bases: 7. This CDR3 reads CASSSARGGQETQYF. In DNA form, the CDR3 reads TGTGCCAGCAGCTCCGCCCGGGGGGGCCAAGAGACCCAGTACTTC.

This clonotype was counted only a few times. This rearrangement joins TRBV15 to TRBJ1-5; D is perhaps TRBD1 (5 bases). CDR1 and CDR2 from the germline V gene are LNHNV and YYDKDF (reference sequence). Trimming took 5 bases from V and 0 from J, leaving 17 bases between them. This CDR3 spans 17 amino acids. The DNA for the CDR3 is TGTGCCACCAGCGGGTTTAGCCAGGGCTATAGCAATCAGCCCCAGCATTTT. Translating gives CATSGFSQGYSNQPQHF. The variable domain in full, with the rest retrieved from reference TRBV15 and TRBJ1-5, is DAMVIQNPRYQVTQFGKPVTLSCSQTLNHNVMYWYQQKSSQAPKLLFHYYDKDFNNEADTPDNFQSRRPNTSFCFLDIRSPGLGDTAMYLCATSGFSQGYSNQPQHFGDGTRLSIL.

The chain is built from TRBV5-6 and TRBJ2-5; D remains unclear. The CDR3 has 13 residues. The germline gives CDR1 SGHDT, CDR2 YYEEEE. Trimming took 2 bases from V and 1 from J, leaving 6 bases between them. The CDR3 loop is CASSFEVQETQYF. The CDR3 coding sequence is TGTGCCAGCAGCTTCGAAGTCCAAGAGACCCAGTACTTC.

The gene calls are TRBV5-5 and TRBJ1-1, with a weak D call TRBD1 (5 bases). V lost 4 bases, J lost 6 bases, and 10 bases lay in between. CDR3 length equals 12 residues. The germline V gene has CDR1 SGHKS and CDR2 YYEKEE (reference sequence). For the CDR3, the DNA is TGTGCCAGCAGCACTAGACAGTCTGAAGCTTTCTTT. Amino acids: CASSTRQSEAFF.

J is TRBJ2-5 and V is TRBV2, with TRBD2 as a possible D gene (6 bases). The CDR3 is made up of 13 amino acids. From germline, CDR1 is SNHLY and CDR2 FYNNEI. V was pared by 8 bases and J by 3 bases, with 13 bases between. This CDR3 reads CASGQTREETQYF. In DNA, the CDR3 is TGTGCCAGCGGCCAGACTAGGGAAGAGACCCAGTACTTC.

As DNA, the CDR3 is TGTGCCAGCAGCCAACTGGAATCGGACTATGGCTACACCTTC. Its translation is CASSQLESDYGYTF. V is TRBV4-2 and J is TRBJ1-2; D is undetermined. Germline V lookup: CDR1 LGHNA, CDR2 YNFKEQ. CDR3 length equals 14 residues. Trimming cost V 2 bases and J 3 bases, with 10 bases left between them.